These 25 T cell receptor beta chains came from one sample sequenced in a study of blood T cell repertoires in COVID-19. The repertoire was sequenced with immunoSEQ multiplex PCR; TCRdb's copy has only in-frame clones and lacks some. This repertoire shows some 200,000 clones, about 89% found once; its top ten account for around 2.6%. The sequenced material came from peripheral blood. All receptors come from a man aged 35-49 years with active or convalescent COVID-19.

This clone was picked up a small number of times. The sample has other DNA sequences that encode this CDR3 too. V gene TRBV4-3 combines with J gene TRBJ1-5, with TRBD1 identical over 8 bases. The CDR3 contains 14 residues. V shed 3 bases, J shed 2 bases, and the junction held 0 bases outside the gene matches. The germline gives CDR1 LGHNA, CDR2 YSLEER. The CDR3, as DNA: TGCGCCAGCAGCCAGGACAGGGGCAATCAGCCCCAGCATTTT. Its protein product is CASSQDRGNQPQHF.

The gene calls are TRBV29-1 and TRBJ1-1, with a possible D match to TRBD1 (6 bases). Germline V CDR1 and CDR2: SQVTM, ANQGSEA. The CDR3 sequence is 14 residues long. Trimming left V 3 bases short and J 1 base short, with 12 bases between. DNA for the CDR3: TGCAGCGTTGAGCCGACAGGCCCGAACACTGAAGCTTTCTTT. It yields the protein CSVEPTGPNTEAFF.

The rearrangement joins TRBV18 to TRBJ2-5; TRBD1 agrees at 8 bases. The CDR3 totals 14 residues. The V segment lost 6 bases and the J segment 4 bases; nucleotides outside the gene matches: 7. The germline V gene has CDR1 KGHSH and CDR2 LQKENI. As DNA, the CDR3 is TGTGCCAGCTCCATGACAGGGGACGGAGAGACCCAGTACTTC. This sequence encodes CASSMTGDGETQYF. The full variable domain, completed using reference TRBV18 and TRBJ2-5, is NAGVMQNPRHLVRRRGQEARLRCSPMKGHSHVYWYRQLPEEGLKFMVYLQKENIIDESGMPKERFSAEFPKEGPSILRIQQVVRGDSAAYFCASSMTGDGETQYFGPGTRLLVL.

This chain connects TRBV19 to TRBJ1-2; no clear D. CDR1 and CDR2 (germline): LNHDA, SQIVND (reference sequence). The CDR3 has 15 residues. V lost 6 bases and J lost 4, with 18 bases in between. CDR3 protein: CASSPGVGYAYGYTF. The CDR3 DNA follows: TGTGCCAGTAGCCCCGGGGTAGGGTATGCCTATGGCTACACCTTC.

The rearrangement joins TRBV11-2 to TRBJ1-3; tentative D call: TRBD1 (6 bases). V was clipped by 3 bases and J by 4 bases, with 10 bases between them. Per the germline V gene, CDR1 is SGHAT and CDR2 is FQNNGV. This CDR3 is 14 amino acids long. CDR3 sequence reads: CASSLGADGNTIYF. The CDR3 DNA reads TGTGCCAGCAGCTTGGGGGCGGACGGAAACACCATATATTTT.

The rearrangement joins TRBV3-1 (or the pseudogene TRBV3-2) to TRBJ2-2; 8 bases are a match to TRBD2. V trimming: 2 bases; J trimming: 5 bases; junction bases outside the gene matches: 4. The CDR3 runs 15 residues. Germline V CDR1 and CDR2: LGHDT, YNNKEL (reference sequence). CDR3 DNA: TGTGCCAGCAGCCAATTGGCGGGGGGTACCGGGGAGCTGTTTTTT. This translates into CASSQLAGGTGELFF.

V usage is TRBV12-3 or TRBV12-4 and J usage is TRBJ2-1, with a possible D match to TRBD2 (6 bases). The CDR3 has 13 residues. V was shortened by 8 bases and J by 6 bases, with 14 bases between the two germline ends. CDR3: CASAFRGTNEQFF. CDR3 coding DNA: TGTGCCAGCGCCTTCCGGGGGACCAATGAGCAGTTCTTC.

CDR3 region: CASSRLAQETQYF. The CDR3 DNA follows: TGTGCCAGCAGCAGACTAGCTCAAGAGACCCAGTACTTC. V gene TRBV2 combines with J gene TRBJ2-5; 7 positions match TRBD2. This CDR3 is 13 amino acids long. V dropped 6 bases and J dropped 2; count of bases not matched to a gene: 3. The germline gives CDR1 SNHLY, CDR2 FYNNEI. Full variable domain (remainder filled in from reference TRBV2 and TRBJ2-5): EPEVTQTPSHQVTQMGQEVILRCVPISNHLYFYWYRQILGQKVEFLVSFYNNEISEKSEIFDDQFSVERPDGSNFTLKIRSTKLEDSAMYFCASSRLAQETQYFGPGTRLLVL.

The rearrangement links TRBV27 to TRBJ1-5; a possible D gene is TRBD1 (5 bases). The V and J ends lost 5 bases and 4 bases respectively, with 15 bases between them. Germline V gene lookup returns CDR1 MNHEY and CDR2 SMNVEV (reference sequence). This CDR3 contains 15 residues. CDR3 region: CASSPLRQSNQPQHF. The DNA for the CDR3 is TGTGCCAGCAGTCCCCTCCGACAGTCAAATCAGCCCCAGCATTTT.

This clone was observed once. V and J are TRBV2 and TRBJ2-7; possible D gene TRBD1, 6 bases. Germline values: CDR1 SNHLY, CDR2 FYNNEI. Trimming shortened V by 2 bases and J by 4 bases, and 12 bases separated the two germline ends. This CDR3 is 14 amino acids long. The DNA of the CDR3 is TGTGCCAGCAGTGAAAGGGACAACAAATACGAGCAGTACTTC. This codes for CASSERDNKYEQYF.

The genes are TRBV2 and TRBJ2-7, with TRBD1 matching over 8 bases. The CDR3 extends over 13 amino acids. CDR1 and CDR2 from the germline V gene are SNHLY and FYNNEI. The V and J ends lost 10 bases and 0 bases, in that order; junction bases with no gene match: 5. As DNA, the CDR3 is TGTGCCATGCGGACAGGGAGCTCCTACGAGCAGTACTTC. This translates into CAMRTGSSYEQYF.

This clone turned up a few times. This chain joins TRBV4-3 and TRBJ1-3; D is unclear. Per the germline V gene, CDR1 is LGHNA and CDR2 is YSLEER. V lost 1 base and J 0 bases, leaving 13 bases between the germline ends. The CDR3 has 17 residues. The CDR3, as DNA: TGCGCCAGCAGCCAAGGATATTCCGGGGTCTCTGGAAACACCATATATTTT. Translating gives CASSQGYSGVSGNTIYF.

V is TRBV10-3 and J is TRBJ1-4; D possibly corresponds to TRBD1 (6 bases). This CDR3 has 14 amino acids. Germline V lookup: CDR1 ENHRY, CDR2 SYGVKD. V shed 5 bases and J shed 4 bases, with 11 bases lying between them. CDR3 sequence reads: CAISRGTVNEKLFF. CDR3 in DNA: TGTGCCATCAGTAGGGGGACGGTTAATGAAAAACTGTTTTTT.

The V gene is TRBV13, the J gene TRBJ2-1; D is possibly TRBD2 (5 bases). Trimming took 5 bases from V and 4 from J, leaving 15 bases between them. The CDR3 consists of 15 residues. Germline values: CDR1 PRHDT, CDR2 FYEKMQ (reference sequence). The CDR3 here is CASSTRLNQYNEQFF. CDR3 DNA sequence: TGTGCCAGCAGCACCCGACTAAACCAGTACAATGAGCAGTTCTTC.

This clone occurred a few times. Additional DNA sequences in this sample encode the identical CDR3. The chain carries TRBV30 and TRBJ1-3, with D hard to call. Trimming stripped 0 bases from V and 4 bases from J, with 7 bases between. Germline V gene data show CDR1 as GTSNPN and CDR2 as SVGIG (reference sequence). CDR3 length: 13 residues. CDR3 residues: CAWSVARGNTIYF. The CDR3 region has the DNA TGTGCCTGGAGTGTGGCCAGAGGAAACACCATATATTTT.

The chain uses TRBV14 and TRBJ1-3, with 7 bases identical to TRBD1. CDR1 is SGHDN, CDR2 FVKESK, per germline. This CDR3 has 16 amino acids. V dropped 4 bases and J dropped 1; count of bases not matched to a gene: 7. The CDR3, as DNA: TGTGCCAGCAGCCTTTGGACAGGCCCTTCTGGAAACACCATATATTTT. It codes for CASSLWTGPSGNTIYF.

CDR3 DNA: TGTGCCAGTAGCCCTTTAAACAGGGGCTCCTACGAGCAGTACTTC. Translation gives CASSPLNRGSYEQYF. The rearrangement joins TRBV19 to TRBJ2-7; 7 positions agree with TRBD1. CDR1 LNHDA and CDR2 SQIVND come from the germline V gene (reference sequence). The CDR3 extends over 15 amino acids. Losses at the gene ends were 6 bases for V and 0 bases for J; bases not matched to a gene: 8.

Turning to this clone: The junction shows a germline mismatch at one end, possibly a read error. V is TRBV5-4 and J is TRBJ2-6, with D possibly matching TRBD1 (5 bases). The CDR3 contains 16 residues. Germline V gene sequence: CDR1 SGHNT, CDR2 YYREEE (reference sequence). The CDR3 DNA reads TGTGCCAGCACCTTGGATCCAGGGTCTGGGGCCAACGTCCTGACTTTC. Encoded protein: CASTLDPGSGANVLTF.

This chain links TRBV24-1 with TRBJ2-3; 8 nucleotides line up with TRBD1. The junction had 17 bases not matched to a gene; V was cut back by 4 bases and J by 3 bases. The length of the CDR3 is 19 residues. Germline CDR1 KGHDR, CDR2 SFDVKD. CDR3 bases: TGTGCCACCAGTGAACCCATCGCAGGGGGCCAGTATAATACAGATACGCAGTATTTT. Its translation is CATSEPIAGGQYNTDTQYF.

The genes are TRBV6-5 and TRBJ1-2; D is undetermined. Trimming pared 3 bases from V and 3 bases from J, leaving 14 bases between. CDR3 size: 15 residues. The germline gives CDR1 MNHEY, CDR2 SVGAGI. CDR3 nucleotides: TGTGCCAGCAGTTATAAAGTTATGGCAGACTATGGCTACACCTTC. This encodes CASSYKVMADYGYTF.

The gene calls are TRBV7-6 and TRBJ2-3; 14 bases fit TRBD2. The CDR3 spans 17 residues. CDR1 and CDR2 (germline): SGHVS, FNYEAQ. V trimming: 4 bases; J trimming: 6 bases; junction bases outside the gene matches: 9. CDR3 residues: CASSSRLAGGRVDTQYF. CDR3 DNA: TGTGCCAGCAGCTCGCGACTAGCGGGGGGGCGGGTGGATACGCAGTATTTT.

This chain uses TRBV7-9 with TRBJ2-3; perhaps TRBD1 as D (6 bases). Per germline, CDR1 SEHNR and CDR2 FQNEAQ (reference sequence). Trimming took off 1 base at V and 5 bases at J, with 10 bases between the two ends. The CDR3 is made up of 14 amino acids. CDR3 bases: TGTGCCAGCAGCTTAGACAGGGCGGGAGATACGCAGTATTTT. It codes for CASSLDRAGDTQYF.

This chain links TRBV29-1 with TRBJ2-1; a weak D match, TRBD1 (6 bases). The V end lost 7 bases, the J end lost 7 bases, and 20 bases lay between the germline ends. The CDR3 length is 14 residues. In germline, CDR1 is SQVTM, CDR2 ANQGSEA. The CDR3 nucleotides are TGCAGCGCCCGAAAGGGGGAATCGATAAATGAGCAGTTCTTC. Translating it yields CSARKGESINEQFF.

V is TRBV2 and J is TRBJ1-1; D may be TRBD1 (5 bases). V was pared by 8 bases and J by 5 bases, with 6 bases between. Germline V gives CDR1 SNHLY, CDR2 FYNNEI. CDR3 length: 10 residues. The CDR3 protein is CASAGTEAFF. CDR3 nucleotides: TGTGCCAGCGCAGGGACTGAAGCTTTCTTT. The variable domain in full, completed from reference TRBV2 and TRBJ1-1, reads EPEVTQTPSHQVTQMGQEVILRCVPISNHLYFYWYRQILGQKVEFLVSFYNNEISEKSEIFDDQFSVERPDGSNFTLKIRSTKLEDSAMYFCASAGTEAFFGQGTRLTVV.

This clone was counted once. The rearrangement links TRBV4-1 to TRBJ1-2; 9 nucleotides line up with TRBD1. Germline trimming cut 0 bases from V and 8 bases from J; bases unmatched to any gene: 10. This CDR3 contains 16 residues. In germline, CDR1 is MGHRA, CDR2 YSYEKL. This chain's CDR3 is CASSQEWSQGARGYTF. The DNA for the CDR3 is TGCGCCAGCAGCCAAGAATGGTCACAGGGGGCAAGGGGCTACACCTTC.